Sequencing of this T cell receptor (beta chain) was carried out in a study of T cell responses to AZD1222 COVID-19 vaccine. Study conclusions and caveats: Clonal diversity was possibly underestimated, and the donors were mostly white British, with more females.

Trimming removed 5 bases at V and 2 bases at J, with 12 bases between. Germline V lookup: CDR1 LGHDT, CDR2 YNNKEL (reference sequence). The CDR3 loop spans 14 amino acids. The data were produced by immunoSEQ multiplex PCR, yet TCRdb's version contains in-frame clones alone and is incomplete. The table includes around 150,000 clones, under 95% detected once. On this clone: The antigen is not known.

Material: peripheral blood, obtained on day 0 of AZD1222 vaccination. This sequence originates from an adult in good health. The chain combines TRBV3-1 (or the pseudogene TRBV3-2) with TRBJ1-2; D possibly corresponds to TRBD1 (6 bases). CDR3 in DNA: TGTGCCAGCAGCTCTAGAACAGGGAACTATGGCTACACCTTC. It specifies CASSSRTGNYGYTF.